A selection of T cell receptor beta chains follows, all from one sample in a study of Ad26.COV2.S vaccination and SARS-CoV-2 variants. Profiling relied on immunoSEQ multiplex PCR, and the TCRdb table lists in-frame clones only, not all of them. The sample contains about 450,000 clones, 80% to 90% of which appear only once. The sequencing used peripheral blood, collected in a trial of Ad26.COV2.S vaccine versus placebo. These receptors all stem from a person aged 18-65 years who received the Ad26.COV2.S COVID-19 vaccine or a placebo. The CDR3 runs from the conserved cysteine through the conserved F or W. D genes are given only for firm matches. Clone size is stated in some rows and not others, as once, few, many or a class when expanded.

TRBJ2-2,.,TRBV4-3,.,TGCGCCAGCAGCCAAGCTAGCAGGGTATACACCGGGGAGCTGTTTTTT,CASSQASRVYTGELFF
TRBJ2-7,.,TRBV27,.,TGTGCCAGCAGTCCGGCAATTAGGGGGGACGAGCAGTACTTC,CASSPAIRGDEQYF
TRBJ1-2,.,TRBV5-1,once,TGCGCCAGCAGCGGGAACAGGGAAGCTAACTATGGCTACACCTTC,CASSGNREANYGYTF
TRBJ1-2,TRBD1,TRBV7-9,.,TGTGCCAGCAGCCCCCCCGACAGGGAAGACTATGGCTACACCTTC,CASSPPDREDYGYTF
TRBJ1-5,.,TRBV29-1,.,TGCAGCGTTGCCGGGAGCAATCAGCCCCAGCATTTT,CSVAGSNQPQHF
TRBJ1-6,.,TRBV27,.,TGTGCAACAGGGAGCTCCTATAATTCACCCCTCCACTTT,CATGSSYNSPLHF
TRBJ1-4,TRBD1,TRBV28,.,TGTGCCAGCAGTTCTCCCGGGACAGGGGATGAAAAACTGTTTTTT,CASSSPGTGDEKLFF
TRBJ2-5,.,TRBV12-5,.,TGTGCTAGTGGTTTCTCAGGTAGTGAGACCCAGTACTTC,CASGFSGSETQYF
TRBJ1-5,.,TRBV2,.,TGTGCCAGCAGGGTACAGGGTGGTGGGGATCAGCCCCAGCATTTT,CASRVQGGGDQPQHF
TRBJ2-1,.,TRBV5-1,.,TGCGCCAGCAGCTTGGGTTGGAGTAGGGATGAGCAGTTCTTC,CASSLGWSRDEQFF
TRBJ1-5,.,TRBV7-9,.,TGTGCCAGCAGCTTAGGGGTGGGGGGAAGCGGGGACAATCAGCCCCAGCATTTT,CASSLGVGGSGDNQPQHF
TRBJ1-6,TRBD1,TRBV25-1,.,TGTGCCAGCACCGGACAGGTTAATTCACCCCTCCACTTT,CASTGQVNSPLHF
TRBJ1-5,.,TRBV7-9,.,TGTGCCAGCAGCTTAGGTAGAGTCCAGCCCCAGCATTTT,CASSLGRVQPQHF
TRBJ2-5,TRBD2,TRBV7-9,.,TGTGCCAGCAGCTTGACTAGCGGGAGCTGGGTGACCCAGTACTTC,CASSLTSGSWVTQYF
TRBJ1-2,.,TRBV5-6,.,TGTGCCAGCAGCTTCCAGGGCTTGGACTATGGCTACACCTTC,CASSFQGLDYGYTF
TRBJ2-1,.,TRBV7-2,.,TGTGCCAGCAGCTTTCCCGAAACTAGTACCCACCACAATGAGCAGTTCTTC,CASSFPETSTHHNEQFF
TRBJ2-6,.,TRBV19,.,TGTGCCAGTAGCCCGGGACGAAACTCTGGGGCCAACGTCCTGACTTTC,CASSPGRNSGANVLTF
TRBJ1-5,.,TRBV6-1,.,TGTGCCAGCAGTGAAATCCCCCAGGAGACGTATCAGCCCCAGCATTTT,CASSEIPQETYQPQHF
TRBJ1-1,TRBD1,TRBV7-6,.,TGTGCCAGCAGCTTAGCGTGGGGACAGGGGTTTGAAGCTTTCTTT,CASSLAWGQGFEAFF
TRBJ2-3,.,TRBV10-3,.,TGTGCCATCAGTCGCACAGATACGCAGTATTTT,CAISRTDTQYF
TRBJ1-2,TRBD1,TRBV9,once,TGTGCCAGCAGCGTCGGGGGCCGTAGACAGGGAGCTAACTATGGCTACACCTTC,CASSVGGRRQGANYGYTF
TRBJ2-2,.,TRBV7-2,.,TGTGCCAGCAGCACCCGAGTGGGGCTGACCGGGGAGCTGTTTTTT,CASSTRVGLTGELFF
TRBJ2-1,.,TRBV20-1,once,TGCAGTACTAGTACACAGGGCACCTACAATGAGCAGTTCTTC,CSTSTQGTYNEQFF
TRBJ2-2,.,TRBV20-1,once,TGCAGTGCTAGTCCAGGGTGGGGCGGGGAGCTGTTTTTT,CSASPGWGGELFF
TRBJ1-4,TRBD1,TRBV7-2,.,TGTGCCAGCAGCTCGAACGACAGGGTTCGAGAAAAACTGTTTTTT,CASSSNDRVREKLFF
TRBJ1-2,.,TRBV12-5,.,TGTGCTAGTGGTACACCAGGACAGCCCTATGGCTACACCTTC,CASGTPGQPYGYTF
TRBJ2-4,.,TRBV5-1,.,TGCGCCAGCAGGGGTACTTGGGGCGGAGGAAACATTCAGTACTTC,CASRGTWGGGNIQYF
TRBJ1-1,.,TRBV18,few,TGTGCCAGCTCACCACCCCAAAACACTGAAGCTTTCTTT,CASSPPQNTEAFF
TRBJ2-4,.,TRBV9,.,TGTGCCAGCTACTCGGCATGTGAGGGGGCCAAAAACATTCAGTACTTC,CASYSACEGAKNIQYF
TRBJ2-4,.,TRBV18,once,TGTGCCAGCTCACCAATGGGCAGTGGAATTCTCGGAAACATTCAGTACTTC,CASSPMGSGILGNIQYF
TRBJ2-1,TRBD2,TRBV7-8,.,TGTGCCAGCAGCTTTCGGCGGGGGGACGATTACAATGAGCAGTTCTTC,CASSFRRGDDYNEQFF
TRBJ1-5,.,TRBV20-1,.,TGCAGTGCTAGTTATAGCAATCAGCCCCAGCATTTT,CSASYSNQPQHF
TRBJ1-1,.,TRBV18,.,TGTGCCAGCTCACCACCAGCTGTTCGATGGGAGGACCTAAACACTGAAGCTTTCTTT,CASSPPAVRWEDLNTEAFF